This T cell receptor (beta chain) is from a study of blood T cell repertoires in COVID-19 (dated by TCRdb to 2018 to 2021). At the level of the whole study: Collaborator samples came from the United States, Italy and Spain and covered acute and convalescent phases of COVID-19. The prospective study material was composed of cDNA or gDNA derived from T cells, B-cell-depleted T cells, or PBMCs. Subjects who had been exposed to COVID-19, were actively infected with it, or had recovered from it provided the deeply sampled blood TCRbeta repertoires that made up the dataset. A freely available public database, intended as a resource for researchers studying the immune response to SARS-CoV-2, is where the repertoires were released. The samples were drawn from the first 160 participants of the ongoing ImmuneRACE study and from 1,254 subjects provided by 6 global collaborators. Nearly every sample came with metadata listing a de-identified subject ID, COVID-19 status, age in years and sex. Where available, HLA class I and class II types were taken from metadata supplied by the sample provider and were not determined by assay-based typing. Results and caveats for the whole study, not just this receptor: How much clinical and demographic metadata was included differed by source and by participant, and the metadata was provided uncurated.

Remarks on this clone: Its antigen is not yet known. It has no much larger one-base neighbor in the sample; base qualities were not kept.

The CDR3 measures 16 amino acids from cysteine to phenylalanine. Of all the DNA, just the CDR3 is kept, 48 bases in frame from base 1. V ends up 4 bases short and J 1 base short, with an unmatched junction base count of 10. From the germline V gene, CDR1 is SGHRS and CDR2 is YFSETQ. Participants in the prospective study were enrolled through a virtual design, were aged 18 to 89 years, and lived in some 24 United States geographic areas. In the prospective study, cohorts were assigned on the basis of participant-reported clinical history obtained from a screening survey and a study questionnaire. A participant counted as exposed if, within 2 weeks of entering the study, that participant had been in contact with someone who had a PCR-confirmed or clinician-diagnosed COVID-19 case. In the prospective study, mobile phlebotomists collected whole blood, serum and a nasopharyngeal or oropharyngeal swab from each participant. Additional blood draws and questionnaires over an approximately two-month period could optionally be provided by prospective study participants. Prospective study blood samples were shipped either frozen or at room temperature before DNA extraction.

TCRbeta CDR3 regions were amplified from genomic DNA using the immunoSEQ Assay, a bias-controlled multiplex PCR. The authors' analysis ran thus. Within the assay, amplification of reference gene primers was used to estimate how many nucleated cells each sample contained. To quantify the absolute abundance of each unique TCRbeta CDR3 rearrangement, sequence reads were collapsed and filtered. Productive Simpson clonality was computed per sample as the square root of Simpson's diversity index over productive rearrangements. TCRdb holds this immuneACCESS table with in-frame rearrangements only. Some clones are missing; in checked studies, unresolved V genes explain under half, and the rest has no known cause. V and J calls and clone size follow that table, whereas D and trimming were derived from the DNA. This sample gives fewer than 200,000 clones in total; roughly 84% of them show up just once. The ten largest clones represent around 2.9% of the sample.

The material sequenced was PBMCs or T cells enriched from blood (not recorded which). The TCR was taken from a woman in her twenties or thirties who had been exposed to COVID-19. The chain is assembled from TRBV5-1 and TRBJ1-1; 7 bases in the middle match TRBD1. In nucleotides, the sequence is TGCGCCAGCAGCGTTGCACCGGGACAGTCGAACACTGAAGCTTTCTTT. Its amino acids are CASSVAPGQSNTEAFF.